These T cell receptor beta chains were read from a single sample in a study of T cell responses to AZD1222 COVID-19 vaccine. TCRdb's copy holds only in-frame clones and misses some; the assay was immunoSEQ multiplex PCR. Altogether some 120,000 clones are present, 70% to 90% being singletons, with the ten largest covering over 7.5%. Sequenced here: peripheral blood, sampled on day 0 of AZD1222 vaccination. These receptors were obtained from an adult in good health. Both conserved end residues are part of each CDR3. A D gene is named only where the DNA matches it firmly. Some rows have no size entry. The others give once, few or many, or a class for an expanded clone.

CDR3 protein: CASSLDILAGFEQYF
CDR3 DNA: TGTGCCAGCAGCTTAGATATCCTAGCGGGATTCGAGCAGTACTTC
clone size: once
V gene: TRBV7-2
D gene: TRBD2
J gene: TRBJ2-7

CDR3 protein: CASSQDKTRWETQYF
CDR3 DNA: TGCGCCAGCAGCCAAGATAAGACTAGATGGGAGACCCAGTACTTC
clone size: .
V gene: TRBV4-1
D gene: .
J gene: TRBJ2-5

CDR3 protein: CASSFVGGGTGYGYTF
CDR3 DNA: TGTGCCAGCAGCTTCGTCGGGGGGGGCACTGGCTATGGCTACACCTTC
clone size: .
V gene: TRBV7-8
D gene: .
J gene: TRBJ1-2

CDR3 protein: CATKNRVQETQYF
CDR3 DNA: TGTGCCACCAAGAACAGGGTACAAGAGACCCAGTACTTC
clone size: .
V gene: TRBV25-1
D gene: .
J gene: TRBJ2-5

CDR3 protein: CASSLAPTGGGYGYTF
CDR3 DNA: TGTGCCAGCAGCTTAGCCCCGACAGGCGGCGGCTATGGCTACACCTTC
clone size: .
V gene: TRBV7-8
D gene: .
J gene: TRBJ1-2

CDR3 protein: CASSLGGGRSYNEQFF
CDR3 DNA: TGTGCCAGCAGCTTAGGAGGCGGGCGCTCCTACAATGAGCAGTTCTTC
clone size: .
V gene: TRBV7-2
D gene: .
J gene: TRBJ2-1

CDR3 protein: CASSLSGGASPLHF
CDR3 DNA: TGTGCCAGCAGCTTATCTGGGGGTGCTTCACCCCTCCACTTT
clone size: many
V gene: TRBV13
D gene: .
J gene: TRBJ1-6

CDR3 protein: CASSLYGSRYNSPLHF
CDR3 DNA: TGTGCCAGCAGTTTATACGGCAGCCGATATAATTCACCCCTCCACTTT
clone size: .
V gene: TRBV28
D gene: .
J gene: TRBJ1-6

CDR3 protein: CASSASVSSYNEQFF
CDR3 DNA: TGTGCCAGCAGTGCTAGCGTAAGCTCCTACAATGAGCAGTTCTTC
clone size: .
V gene: TRBV27
D gene: .
J gene: TRBJ2-1

CDR3 protein: CASSPAARGYEQYF
CDR3 DNA: TGTGCCAGCAGCCCCGCGGCCAGGGGCTACGAGCAGTACTTC
clone size: .
V gene: TRBV5-4
D gene: .
J gene: TRBJ2-7

CDR3 protein: CASGDLAGNTGELFF
CDR3 DNA: TGTGCCAGCGGGGATCTAGCGGGCAACACCGGGGAGCTGTTTTTT
clone size: .
V gene: TRBV6-6
D gene: TRBD2
J gene: TRBJ2-2

CDR3 protein: CATSDSRGRSGRAGYNEQFF
CDR3 DNA: TGTGCCACCAGTGACTCGAGGGGTCGTAGCGGGAGGGCGGGTTACAATGAGCAGTTCTTC
clone size: .
V gene: TRBV24-1
D gene: TRBD2
J gene: TRBJ2-1

CDR3 protein: CASSQVITGELFF
CDR3 DNA: TGTGCCAGCAGCCAAGTTATCACCGGGGAGCTGTTTTTT
clone size: once
V gene: TRBV3-1/TRBV3-2
D gene: .
J gene: TRBJ2-2

CDR3 protein: CASRLEERPEHGYTF
CDR3 DNA: TGTGCCAGTAGGCTAGAAGAGCGCCCTGAGCATGGCTACACCTTC
clone size: .
V gene: TRBV19
D gene: .
J gene: TRBJ1-2

CDR3 protein: CASSLATGGASRSTGELFF
CDR3 DNA: TGTGCCAGCAGCCTAGCTACAGGGGGCGCAAGTCGGAGCACCGGGGAGCTGTTTTTT
clone size: .
V gene: TRBV28
D gene: TRBD1
J gene: TRBJ2-2

CDR3 protein: CASKTRGQGAYEQYF
CDR3 DNA: TGTGCCAGTAAAACCCGGGGACAGGGTGCCTACGAGCAGTACTTC
clone size: .
V gene: TRBV19
D gene: TRBD1
J gene: TRBJ2-7

CDR3 protein: CASSFPGASAFF
CDR3 DNA: TGTGCCAGCAGTTTTCCAGGGGCCTCAGCTTTCTTT
clone size: .
V gene: TRBV12-3/TRBV12-4
D gene: .
J gene: TRBJ1-1

CDR3 protein: CASSQLRLAGGKETQYF
CDR3 DNA: TGTGCCAGCAGCCAACTCCGACTAGCGGGGGGGAAAGAGACCCAGTACTTC
clone size: .
V gene: TRBV3-1/TRBV3-2
D gene: TRBD2
J gene: TRBJ2-5

CDR3 protein: CASSLYNTDTQYF
CDR3 DNA: TGCGCCAGCAGCTTATACAACACAGATACGCAGTATTTT
clone size: .
V gene: TRBV5-1
D gene: .
J gene: TRBJ2-3

CDR3 protein: CASSDSGGSPYNEQFF
CDR3 DNA: TGTGCCAGCAGTGACTCTGGCGGGAGCCCCTACAATGAGCAGTTCTTC
clone size: many
V gene: TRBV6-4
D gene: TRBD2
J gene: TRBJ2-1

CDR3 protein: CASSQDPYGQLAKNIQYF
CDR3 DNA: TGTGCCAGCAGCCAAGACCCGTACGGGCAACTAGCCAAAAACATTCAGTACTTC
clone size: .
V gene: TRBV4-2
D gene: .
J gene: TRBJ2-4

CDR3 protein: CSASAPRASYEQYF
CDR3 DNA: TGCAGTGCTAGTGCTCCCAGGGCCTCCTACGAGCAGTACTTC
clone size: .
V gene: TRBV20-1
D gene: .
J gene: TRBJ2-7

CDR3 protein: CASSISSGTANYGYTF
CDR3 DNA: TGTGCCAGTAGTATATCCTCCGGGACAGCTAACTATGGCTACACCTTC
clone size: few
V gene: TRBV19
D gene: TRBD1
J gene: TRBJ1-2

CDR3 protein: CASSPTSEGEYEQYF
CDR3 DNA: TGTGCCAGCAGCCCAACCAGTGAGGGGGAGTACGAGCAGTACTTC
clone size: .
V gene: TRBV7-6
D gene: .
J gene: TRBJ2-7

CDR3 protein: CAWSRGAYGYTF
CDR3 DNA: TGTGCCTGGAGTCGGGGGGCCTATGGCTACACCTTC
clone size: .
V gene: TRBV30
D gene: .
J gene: TRBJ1-2

CDR3 protein: CASSHRGTPPMLQYF
CDR3 DNA: TGTGCCAGCAGTCATAGAGGGACCCCGCCTATGTTACAGTACTTC
clone size: .
V gene: TRBV6-5
D gene: .
J gene: TRBJ2-7

CDR3 protein: CASSTGRGNQPQHF
CDR3 DNA: TGTGCCAGCTCAACAGGACGGGGCAATCAGCCCCAGCATTTT
clone size: once
V gene: TRBV18
D gene: .
J gene: TRBJ1-5

CDR3 protein: CASSSAGIKFF
CDR3 DNA: TGTGCCAGCAGCTCGGCGGGTATCAAGTTCTTC
clone size: .
V gene: TRBV5-4
D gene: .
J gene: TRBJ2-1

CDR3 protein: CASSPRPARFSGNTIYF
CDR3 DNA: TGTGCCAGCAGTCCGCGACCGGCCAGGTTCTCTGGAAACACCATATATTTT
clone size: .
V gene: TRBV6-6
D gene: .
J gene: TRBJ1-3

CDR3 protein: CASSPPGLAGGGADTQYF
CDR3 DNA: TGCGCCAGCAGCCCGCCGGGACTAGCGGGAGGAGGGGCAGATACGCAGTATTTT
clone size: .
V gene: TRBV5-1
D gene: TRBD2
J gene: TRBJ2-3

CDR3 protein: CASSGTGGYEQYF
CDR3 DNA: TGTGCCAGCAGTGGGACAGGGGGCTACGAGCAGTACTTC
clone size: .
V gene: TRBV2
D gene: TRBD1
J gene: TRBJ2-7

CDR3 protein: CASSPASSTNEKLFF
CDR3 DNA: TGTGCCAGCAGCCCTGCATCCTCAACTAATGAAAAACTGTTTTTT
clone size: .
V gene: TRBV5-4
D gene: .
J gene: TRBJ1-4

CDR3 protein: CASRPGTGLNTGELFF
CDR3 DNA: TGTGCCAGCAGACCCGGGACAGGTCTGAACACCGGGGAGCTGTTTTTT
clone size: .
V gene: TRBV5-4
D gene: TRBD1
J gene: TRBJ2-2

CDR3 protein: CASSYGGPNSNQPQHF
CDR3 DNA: TGTGCCAGCAGTTACGGGGGACCGAATAGCAATCAGCCCCAGCATTTT
clone size: .
V gene: TRBV6-2/TRBV6-3
D gene: .
J gene: TRBJ1-5

CDR3 protein: CSASQPSGYEQYF
CDR3 DNA: TGCAGTGCTAGTCAACCTAGCGGCTACGAGCAGTACTTC
clone size: .
V gene: TRBV20-1
D gene: TRBD2
J gene: TRBJ2-7

CDR3 protein: CASSPGSNNQPQHF
CDR3 DNA: TGTGCCAGCTCACCCGGGAGTAACAATCAGCCCCAGCATTTT
clone size: few
V gene: TRBV18
D gene: .
J gene: TRBJ1-5

CDR3 protein: CASSPGKGVEQFF
CDR3 DNA: TGTGCCAGTAGTCCAGGTAAAGGGGTAGAGCAGTTCTTC
clone size: .
V gene: TRBV19
D gene: .
J gene: TRBJ2-1

CDR3 protein: CASCPGLGNQPQHF
CDR3 DNA: TGTGCCAGCTGCCCGGGACTGGGCAATCAGCCCCAGCATTTT
clone size: .
V gene: TRBV27
D gene: .
J gene: TRBJ1-5

CDR3 protein: CAWAAGTGGWGYTF
CDR3 DNA: TGTGCCTGGGCGGCCGGGACAGGGGGCTGGGGCTACACCTTC
clone size: .
V gene: TRBV30
D gene: TRBD1
J gene: TRBJ1-2

CDR3 protein: CASSQVDGWPQHF
CDR3 DNA: TGTGCCAGCAGCCAAGTAGATGGGTGGCCCCAGCATTTT
clone size: .
V gene: TRBV4-2
D gene: .
J gene: TRBJ1-5

CDR3 protein: CASRGGTADTQYF
CDR3 DNA: TGTGCCAGCAGGGGCGGGACAGCTGATACGCAGTATTTT
clone size: .
V gene: TRBV28
D gene: .
J gene: TRBJ2-3

CDR3 protein: CASSQDLRTPQGADTQYF
CDR3 DNA: TGTGCCAGCAGCCAAGATCTCCGGACTCCCCAGGGGGCAGATACGCAGTATTTT
clone size: .
V gene: TRBV4-2
D gene: TRBD1
J gene: TRBJ2-3

CDR3 protein: CASSFGGTDTQYF
CDR3 DNA: TGTGCCAGCAGTTTCGGCGGCACAGATACGCAGTATTTT
clone size: .
V gene: TRBV12-3/TRBV12-4
D gene: .
J gene: TRBJ2-3

CDR3 protein: CASSWGGRHYGYTF
CDR3 DNA: TGTGCCAGCAGTTGGGGCGGACGTCATTATGGCTACACCTTC
clone size: .
V gene: TRBV27
D gene: .
J gene: TRBJ1-2